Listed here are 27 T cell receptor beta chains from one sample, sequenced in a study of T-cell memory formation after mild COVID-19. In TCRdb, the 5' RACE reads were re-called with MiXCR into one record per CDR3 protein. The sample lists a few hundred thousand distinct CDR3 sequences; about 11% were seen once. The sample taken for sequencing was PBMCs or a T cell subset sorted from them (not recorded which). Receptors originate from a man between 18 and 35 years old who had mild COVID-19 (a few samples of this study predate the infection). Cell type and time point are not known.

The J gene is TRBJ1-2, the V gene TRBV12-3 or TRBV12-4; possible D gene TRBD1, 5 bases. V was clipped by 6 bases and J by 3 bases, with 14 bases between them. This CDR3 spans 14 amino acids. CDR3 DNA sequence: TGTGCCAGCAGCCTTTCGGGGGTCTACTATGGCTACACCTTC. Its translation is CASSLSGVYYGYTF.

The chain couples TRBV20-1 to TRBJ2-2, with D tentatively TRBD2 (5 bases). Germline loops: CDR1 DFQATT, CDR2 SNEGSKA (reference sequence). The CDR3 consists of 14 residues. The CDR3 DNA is TGCGTGCCCGGGGTTAAGTTCAACACCGGGGAGCTGTTTTTT. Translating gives CVPGVKFNTGELFF.

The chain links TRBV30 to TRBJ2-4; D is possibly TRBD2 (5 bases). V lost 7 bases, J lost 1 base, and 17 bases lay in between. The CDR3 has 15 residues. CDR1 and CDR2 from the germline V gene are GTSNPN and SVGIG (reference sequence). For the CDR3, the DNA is TGTGCCTTTAAGAGGAGGACCCTTGCCAAAAACATTCAGTACTTC. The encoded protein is CAFKRRTLAKNIQYF.

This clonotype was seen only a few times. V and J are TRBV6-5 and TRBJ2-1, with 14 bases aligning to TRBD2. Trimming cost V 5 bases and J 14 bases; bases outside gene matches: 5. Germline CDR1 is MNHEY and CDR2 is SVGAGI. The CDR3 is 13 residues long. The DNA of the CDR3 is TGTGCCAGCAGTCAGACTAGCGGGGGGGCCGAGTTCTTC. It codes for CASSQTSGGAEFF.

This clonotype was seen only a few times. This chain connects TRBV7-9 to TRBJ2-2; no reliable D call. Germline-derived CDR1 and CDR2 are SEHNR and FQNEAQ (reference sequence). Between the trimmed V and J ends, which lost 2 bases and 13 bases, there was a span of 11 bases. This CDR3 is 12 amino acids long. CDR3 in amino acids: CASSLPSLRLFF. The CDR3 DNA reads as TGTGCCAGCAGCTTACCGTCCCTAAGGCTGTTTTTT.

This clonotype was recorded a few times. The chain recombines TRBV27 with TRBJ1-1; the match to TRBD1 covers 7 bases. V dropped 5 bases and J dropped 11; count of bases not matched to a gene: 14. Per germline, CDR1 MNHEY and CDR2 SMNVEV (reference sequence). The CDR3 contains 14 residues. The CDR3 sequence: CASSPSAVGQAAFF. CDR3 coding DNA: TGTGCCAGCAGTCCATCCGCCGTAGGACAGGCCGCTTTCTTT.

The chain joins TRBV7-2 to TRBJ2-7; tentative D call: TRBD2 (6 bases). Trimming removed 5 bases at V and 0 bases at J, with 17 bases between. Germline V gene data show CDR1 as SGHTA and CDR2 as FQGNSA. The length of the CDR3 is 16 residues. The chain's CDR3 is CASSPDGTRSSYEQYF. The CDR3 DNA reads TGTGCCAGCAGCCCGGATGGGACTCGAAGCTCCTACGAGCAGTACTTC.

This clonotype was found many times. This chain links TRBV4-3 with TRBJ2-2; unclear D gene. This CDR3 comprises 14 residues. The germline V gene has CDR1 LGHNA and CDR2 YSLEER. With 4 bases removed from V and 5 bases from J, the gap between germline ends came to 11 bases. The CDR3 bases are TGCGCCAGCAGCCCGCAAGTTAGTACCGGGGAGCTGTTTTTT. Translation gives CASSPQVSTGELFF.

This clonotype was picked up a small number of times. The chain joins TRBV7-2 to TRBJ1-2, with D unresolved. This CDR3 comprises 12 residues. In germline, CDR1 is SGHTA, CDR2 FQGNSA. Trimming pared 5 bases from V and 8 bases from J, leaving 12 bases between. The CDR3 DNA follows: TGTGCCAGCAGCCAAGGGTACGAAGGCTACACCTTC. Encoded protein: CASSQGYEGYTF.

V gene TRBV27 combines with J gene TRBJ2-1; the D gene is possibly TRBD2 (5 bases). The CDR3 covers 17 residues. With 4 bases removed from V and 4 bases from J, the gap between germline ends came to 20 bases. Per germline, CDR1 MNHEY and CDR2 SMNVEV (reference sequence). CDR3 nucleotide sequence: TGTGCCAGCAGTTCCCCCCTACGGACTTCTCGATACAATGAGCAGTTCTTC. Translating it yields CASSSPLRTSRYNEQFF.

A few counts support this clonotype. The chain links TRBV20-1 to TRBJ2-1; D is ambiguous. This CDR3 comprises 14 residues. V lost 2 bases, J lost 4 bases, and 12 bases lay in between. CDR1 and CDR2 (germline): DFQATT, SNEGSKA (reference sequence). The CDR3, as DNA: TGCAGTGCTAGATGGCCCCCCCTATACAATGAGCAGTTCTTC. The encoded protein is CSARWPPLYNEQFF.

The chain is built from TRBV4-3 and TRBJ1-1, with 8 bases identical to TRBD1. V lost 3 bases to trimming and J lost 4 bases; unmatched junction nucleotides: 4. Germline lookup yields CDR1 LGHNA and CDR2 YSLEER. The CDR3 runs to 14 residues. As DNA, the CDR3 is TGCGCCAGCAGCCAGCGACAGGGGAGCACTGAAGCTTTCTTT. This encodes CASSQRQGSTEAFF.

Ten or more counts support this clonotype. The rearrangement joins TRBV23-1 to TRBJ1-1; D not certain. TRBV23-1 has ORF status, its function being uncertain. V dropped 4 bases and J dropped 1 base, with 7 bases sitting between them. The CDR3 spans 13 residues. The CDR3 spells CASSRSGNTEAFF. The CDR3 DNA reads TGCGCCAGCAGTCGGTCCGGGAACACTGAAGCTTTCTTT.

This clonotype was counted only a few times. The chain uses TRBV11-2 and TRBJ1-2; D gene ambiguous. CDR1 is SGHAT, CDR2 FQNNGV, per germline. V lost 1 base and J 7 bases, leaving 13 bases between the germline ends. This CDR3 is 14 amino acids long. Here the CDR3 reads CASSLVGPDGGYTF. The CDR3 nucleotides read TGTGCCAGCAGCTTAGTGGGCCCGGACGGTGGCTACACCTTC.

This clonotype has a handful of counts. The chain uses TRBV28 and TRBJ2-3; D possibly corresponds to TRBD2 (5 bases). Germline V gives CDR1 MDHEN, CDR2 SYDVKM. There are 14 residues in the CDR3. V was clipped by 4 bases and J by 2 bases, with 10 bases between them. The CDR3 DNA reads TGTGCCAGCAGTTCCCCGGGGTACACAGATACGCAGTATTTT. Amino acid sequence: CASSSPGYTDTQYF.

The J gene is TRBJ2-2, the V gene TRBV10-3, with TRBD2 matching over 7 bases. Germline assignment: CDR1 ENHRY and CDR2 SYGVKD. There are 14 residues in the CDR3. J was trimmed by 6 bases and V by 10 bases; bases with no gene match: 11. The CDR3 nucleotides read TGTGCCAGTTCGCGGGGGTCCGAGTCCGGGGAGCTGTTTTTT. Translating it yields CASSRGSESGELFF.

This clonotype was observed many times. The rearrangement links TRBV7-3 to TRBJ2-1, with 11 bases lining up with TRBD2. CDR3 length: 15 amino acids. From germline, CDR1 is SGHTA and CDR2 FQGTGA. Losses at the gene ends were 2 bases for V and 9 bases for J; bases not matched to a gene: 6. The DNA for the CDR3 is TGTGCCAGCAGCTTAGGTAGCGGGGGGGCCTTTGAGCAGTTCTTC. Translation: CASSLGSGGAFEQFF.

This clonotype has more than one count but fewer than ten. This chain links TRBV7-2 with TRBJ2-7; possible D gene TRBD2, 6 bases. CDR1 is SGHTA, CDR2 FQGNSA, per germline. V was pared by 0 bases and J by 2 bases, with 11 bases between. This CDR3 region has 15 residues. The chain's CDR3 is CASSLAAGSTYEQYF. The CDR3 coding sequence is TGTGCCAGCAGCTTAGCGGCGGGGTCGACCTACGAGCAGTACTTC. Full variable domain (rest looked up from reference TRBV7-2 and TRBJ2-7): GAGVSQSPSNKVTEKGKDVELRCDPISGHTALYWYRQSLGQGLEFLIYFQGNSAPDKSGLPSDRFSAERTGGSVSTLTIQRTQQEDSAVYLCASSLAAGSTYEQYFGPGTRLTVT.

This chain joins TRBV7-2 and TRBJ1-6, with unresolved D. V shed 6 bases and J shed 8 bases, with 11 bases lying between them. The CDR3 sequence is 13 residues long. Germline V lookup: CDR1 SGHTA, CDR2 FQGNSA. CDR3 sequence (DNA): TGTGCCAGCAGACTTCGACGGGATTCACCCCTCCACTTT. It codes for CASRLRRDSPLHF.

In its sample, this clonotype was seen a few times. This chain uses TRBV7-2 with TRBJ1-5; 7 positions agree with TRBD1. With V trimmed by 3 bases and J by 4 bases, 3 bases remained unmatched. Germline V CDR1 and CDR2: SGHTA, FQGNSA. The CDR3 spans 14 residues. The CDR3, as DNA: TGTGCCAGCAGCTTCCGGGACAGTAATCAGCCCCAGCATTTT. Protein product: CASSFRDSNQPQHF. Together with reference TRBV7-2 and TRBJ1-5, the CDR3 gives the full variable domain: GAGVSQSPSNKVTEKGKDVELRCDPISGHTALYWYRQSLGQGLEFLIYFQGNSAPDKSGLPSDRFSAERTGGSVSTLTIQRTQQEDSAVYLCASSFRDSNQPQHFGDGTRLSIL.

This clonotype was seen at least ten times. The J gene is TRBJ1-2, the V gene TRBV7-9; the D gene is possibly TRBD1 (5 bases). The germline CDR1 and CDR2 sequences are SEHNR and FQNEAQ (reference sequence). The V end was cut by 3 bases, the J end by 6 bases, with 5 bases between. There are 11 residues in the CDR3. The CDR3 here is CASSLGDGYTF. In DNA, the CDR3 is TGTGCCAGCAGCTTGGGGGATGGCTACACCTTC.

CDR3: CASSSGQGLFF. The CDR3 region has the DNA TGTGCCAGCAGTTCGGGACAGGGCCTTTTCTTT. The genes are TRBV6-5 and TRBJ1-1, with 9 nucleotides matching TRBD1. There are 11 residues in the CDR3. J was trimmed by 13 bases and V by 4 bases; bases with no gene match: 4. CDR1 is MNHEY and CDR2 is SVGAGI in the germline V gene.

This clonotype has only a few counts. The CDR3 sequence: CASSQNTGSEAFF. The CDR3 coding sequence is TGTGCCAGCAGCCAAAACACAGGGAGTGAAGCTTTCTTT. The V and J genes are TRBV4-2 and TRBJ1-1, with D tentatively TRBD1 (6 bases). The CDR3 is made up of 13 amino acids. Germline V gene sequence: CDR1 LGHNA, CDR2 YNFKEQ. The V end lost 2 bases, the J end lost 7 bases, and 11 bases lay between the germline ends.

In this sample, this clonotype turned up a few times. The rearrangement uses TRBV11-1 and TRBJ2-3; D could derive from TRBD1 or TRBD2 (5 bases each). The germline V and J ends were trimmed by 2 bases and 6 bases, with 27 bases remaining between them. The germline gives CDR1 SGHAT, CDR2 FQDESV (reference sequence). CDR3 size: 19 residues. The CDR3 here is CASSLIGLKRKGSYDTQYF. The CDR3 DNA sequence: TGTGCCAGCAGCTTAATCGGGTTGAAGCGGAAGGGGAGCTACGATACGCAGTATTTT.

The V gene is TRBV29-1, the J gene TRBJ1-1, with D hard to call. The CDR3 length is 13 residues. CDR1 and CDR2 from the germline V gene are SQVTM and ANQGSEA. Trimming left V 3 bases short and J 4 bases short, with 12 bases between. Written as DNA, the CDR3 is TGCAGCGTTGAGCACAACAAGGGCACTGAAGCTTTCTTT. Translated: CSVEHNKGTEAFF.

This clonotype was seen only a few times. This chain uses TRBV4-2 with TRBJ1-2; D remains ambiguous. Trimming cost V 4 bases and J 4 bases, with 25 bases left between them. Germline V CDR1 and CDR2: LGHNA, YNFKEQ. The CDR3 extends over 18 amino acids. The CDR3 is CASSPKLGGRASSYGYTF. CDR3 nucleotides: TGTGCCAGCAGCCCAAAGTTGGGTGGAAGGGCCTCTTCCTATGGCTACACCTTC.

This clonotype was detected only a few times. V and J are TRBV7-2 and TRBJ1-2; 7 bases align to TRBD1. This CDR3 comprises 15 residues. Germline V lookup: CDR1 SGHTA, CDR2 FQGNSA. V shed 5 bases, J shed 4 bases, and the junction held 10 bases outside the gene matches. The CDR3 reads CASSARQGPFYGYTF. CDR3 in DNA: TGTGCCAGCAGCGCGAGACAGGGACCCTTCTATGGCTACACCTTC.